This T cell receptor (beta chain) was sequenced in a study of PD-1 blockade in classical Hodgkin lymphoma. There was relapse after autologous stem cell transplantation in every patient, and there was variation in brentuximab vedotin exposure. Notes on this clone: Its antigen is not known.

Using immunoSEQ multiplex PCR, the repertoire was profiled, and TCRdb retains in-frame clones only, with some absent. The sample includes 20,000 or so clones, more than 75% of them seen just once. Study findings and constraints: Complete responders' baseline diversity resembled that of newly diagnosed patients. The study reported lower baseline TCR diversity in newly diagnosed patients than in healthy donors. By cycle point C4D1, TCR diversity had risen significantly in CD4+ cells (but not CD8+ cells).

The sequence came from a human donor with classical Hodgkin lymphoma. Here the sequenced sample was peripheral blood mononuclear cells (PBMCs), taken before the second cycle of nivolumab.

The CDR3 region has the DNA TGCGCCAGCAGCCACCAGAGGGACAGGGGATGGGATGGCTACACCTTC. Protein sequence: CASSHQRDRGWDGYTF. J is TRBJ1-2 and V is TRBV4-1, with 10 bases fitting TRBD1. Germline loops: CDR1 MGHRA, CDR2 YSYEKL. The CDR3 is made up of 16 amino acids. J lost 6 bases, V lost 3 bases, and 10 bases had no gene match.